This TCR beta chain was observed in a study of T cell clusters in autoimmune cytopenias. The germline CDR1 and CDR2 sequences are SGHTA and FQGNSA. This CDR3 has 14 residues. TRB amplification used around 270 ng of peripheral blood genomic DNA. TRB rearrangements were amplified by touch-down multiplex PCR with mixed TRB-A/B primers. Reanalyzing the multiplex PCR reads, TCRdb keeps one entry per CDR3 protein, without DNA. The sample table includes more than 6,000 distinct CDR3 sequences. The sample also formed part of further work on T cell repertoires in aging, cancer and after chemotherapy.

What was sequenced was peripheral blood. The TCR originated in a human donor in good health. The chain links TRBV7-2 to TRBJ2-5; lacking DNA, the TRBD1 call made by TCRdb goes unchecked. CDR3 sequence: CASSLTGSGETQYF. The full variable domain, completed using reference TRBV7-2 and TRBJ2-5, is GAGVSQSPSNKVTEKGKDVELRCDPISGHTALYWYRQSLGQGLEFLIYFQGNSAPDKSGLPSDRFSAERTGGSVSTLTIQRTQQEDSAVYLCASSLTGSGETQYFGPGTRLLVL.